This passage covers 4 T cell receptor beta chains from one sample sequenced in a study of CD8+ T cells in alopecia areata. Following RNA extraction, reverse transcription yielded cDNA that acted as the sequencing template. Using immunoSEQ multiplex PCR, the repertoire was profiled, and TCRdb retains in-frame clones only, with some absent. The data show 150,000 or so clones, with over 45% seen just once and about 6.8% held by the top ten. Sequenced input: CD4+ T cells sorted from blood. Every receptor here comes from a human donor with alopecia areata.

The chain combines TRBV27 with TRBJ1-2; TRBD1 is a possible D gene (5 bases). From germline, CDR1 is MNHEY and CDR2 SMNVEV (reference sequence). The CDR3 contains 13 residues. Trimming left V 3 bases short and J 3 bases short, with 8 bases between. CDR3 DNA: TGTGCCAGCAGTTTGGGACGGTACTATGGCTACACCTTC. Protein product: CASSLGRYYGYTF.

This clone was seen a handful of times. The rearrangement uses TRBV7-9 and TRBJ2-2; possible D gene TRBD1, 5 bases. The germline V gene encodes CDR1 SEHNR and CDR2 FQNEAQ (reference sequence). V lost 4 bases and J 1 base, leaving 10 bases between the germline ends. CDR3 size: 15 residues. CDR3 in DNA: TGTGCCAGCAGCTCGACAGACTTGAACACCGGGGAGCTGTTTTTT. This encodes CASSSTDLNTGELFF.

Only a few counts were recorded for this clone. The chain combines TRBV5-1 with TRBJ1-2; D gene ambiguous. Germline V gives CDR1 SGHRS, CDR2 YFSETQ. The CDR3 extends over 14 amino acids. V was cut by 0 bases and J by 6 bases, with 12 bases left in between. The CDR3 spells CASSLGGTTDGYTF. Here the CDR3 DNA reads TGCGCCAGCAGCTTGGGTGGAACTACGGATGGCTACACCTTC.

The J gene is TRBJ2-2, the V gene TRBV30; TRBD1 matches 11 bases. Germline values: CDR1 GTSNPN, CDR2 SVGIG (reference sequence). The CDR3 length is 17 residues. Trimming at V came to 2 bases and at J to 6 bases, leaving 11 bases not matched to a gene. The DNA of the CDR3 is TGTGCCTGGAGTCCCTCGTGGGGGACAGGGGGGTCCGGGGAGCTGTTTTTT. It is translated as CAWSPSWGTGGSGELFF. The full variable domain, completed using reference TRBV30 and TRBJ2-2, is SQTIHQWPATLVQPVGSPLSLECTVEGTSNPNLYWYRQAAGRGLQLLFYSVGIGQISSEVPQNLSASRPQDRQFILSSKKLLLSDSGFYLCAWSPSWGTGGSGELFFGEGSRLTVL.